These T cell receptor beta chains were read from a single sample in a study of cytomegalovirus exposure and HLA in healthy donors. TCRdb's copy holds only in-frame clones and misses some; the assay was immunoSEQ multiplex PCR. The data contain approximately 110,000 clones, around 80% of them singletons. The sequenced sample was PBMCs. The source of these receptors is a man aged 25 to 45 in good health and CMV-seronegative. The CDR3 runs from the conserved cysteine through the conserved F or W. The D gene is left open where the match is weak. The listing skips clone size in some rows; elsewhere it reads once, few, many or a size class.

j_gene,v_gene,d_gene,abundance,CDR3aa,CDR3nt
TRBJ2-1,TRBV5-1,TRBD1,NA,CASSEGQGRYNEQFF,TGCGCCAGCAGTGAGGGACAGGGGCGATACAATGAGCAGTTCTTC
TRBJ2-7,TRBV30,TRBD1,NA,CAAAGGQGYEQYF,TGTGCTGCTGCCGGCGGACAGGGGTACGAGCAGTACTTC
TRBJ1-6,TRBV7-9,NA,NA,CASSLEGSPLHF,TGTGCCAGCAGCTTAGAGGGGTCACCCCTCCACTTT
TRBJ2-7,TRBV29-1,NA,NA,CSALGHSSYEQYF,TGCAGCGCCCTGGGGCACAGCTCCTACGAGCAGTACTTC
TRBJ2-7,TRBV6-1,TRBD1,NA,CASSPTGGAYEQYF,TGTGCCAGCAGTCCGACAGGGGGTGCCTACGAGCAGTACTTC
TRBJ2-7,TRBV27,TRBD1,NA,CASSAGTGNYEQYF,TGTGCCAGCAGTGCCGGGACAGGGAACTACGAGCAGTACTTC
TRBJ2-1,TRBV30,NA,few,CAWVSGGSYNEQFF,TGTGCCTGGGTGTCGGGTGGCTCCTACAATGAGCAGTTCTTC
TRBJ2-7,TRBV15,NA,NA,CATSRDPPGEYPYEQYF,TGTGCCACCAGCAGAGATCCCCCAGGGGAATACCCCTACGAGCAGTACTTC
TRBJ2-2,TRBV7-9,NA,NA,CASSPLGDTGELFF,TGTGCCAGCAGCCCCCTCGGGGACACCGGGGAGCTGTTTTTT
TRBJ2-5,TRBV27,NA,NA,CASSLDGRQGGETQYF,TGTGCCAGCAGTTTGGATGGGAGGCAGGGTGGAGAGACCCAGTACTTC
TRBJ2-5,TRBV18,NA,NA,CASSPLTDQETQYF,TGTGCCAGCTCACCACTGACAGACCAAGAGACCCAGTACTTC
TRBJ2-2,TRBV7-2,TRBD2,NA,CASSRLAGGANTGELFF,TGTGCCAGCAGTCGACTAGCGGGGGGGGCGAACACCGGGGAGCTGTTTTTT
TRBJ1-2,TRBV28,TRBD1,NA,CASSFGQGTGYTF,TGTGCCAGCAGTTTCGGACAGGGTACTGGCTACACCTTC
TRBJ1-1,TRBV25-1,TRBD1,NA,CASSKAGTGSDTEAFF,TGTGCCAGCAGTAAAGCCGGGACAGGGTCGGACACTGAAGCTTTCTTT
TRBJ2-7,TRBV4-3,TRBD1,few,CASSPGTGTSYEQYF,TGCGCCAGCAGCCCGGGGACAGGCACATCCTACGAGCAGTACTTC
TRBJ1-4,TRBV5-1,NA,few,CASSRTDPNEKLFF,TGCGCCAGCAGCAGGACAGACCCTAATGAAAAACTGTTTTTT
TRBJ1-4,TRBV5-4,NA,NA,CASSEQGPNEKLFF,TGTGCCAGCAGCGAACAGGGCCCTAATGAAAAACTGTTTTTT
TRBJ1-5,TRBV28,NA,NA,CASSFSGGGGQPQHF,TGTGCCAGCAGTTTTTCCGGGGGAGGAGGGCAGCCCCAGCATTTT
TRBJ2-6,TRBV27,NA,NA,CASSLFGSGANVLTF,TGTGCCAGCAGTTTATTTGGTAGCGGGGCCAACGTCCTGACTTTC
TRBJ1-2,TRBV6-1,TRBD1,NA,CASSESGRGRGYTF,TGTGCCAGCAGTGAGAGCGGCAGGGGGCGAGGCTACACCTTC
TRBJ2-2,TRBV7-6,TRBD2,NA,CASSLRLAAGGPANTGELFF,TGTGCCAGCAGCTTAAGATTGGCAGCGGGGGGGCCAGCGAACACCGGGGAGCTGTTTTTT
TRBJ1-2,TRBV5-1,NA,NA,CASSLPPPGAYGYTF,TGCGCCAGCAGCTTACCCCCGCCGGGAGCCTATGGCTACACCTTC
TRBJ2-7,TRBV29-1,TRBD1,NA,CSVGGQGGNEQYF,TGCAGCGTGGGGGGACAGGGAGGCAACGAGCAGTACTTC
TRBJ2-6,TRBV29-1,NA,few,CSAAKGAGGANVLTF,TGCAGCGCCGCCAAAGGGGCTGGTGGGGCCAACGTCCTGACTTTC
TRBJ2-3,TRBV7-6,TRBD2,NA,CASSFELAGAPDTQYF,TGTGCCAGCAGCTTTGAACTAGCGGGAGCCCCAGATACGCAGTATTTT
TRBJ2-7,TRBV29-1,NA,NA,CSVAQGSAYEQYF,TGCAGCGTTGCACAGGGATCGGCCTACGAGCAGTACTTC
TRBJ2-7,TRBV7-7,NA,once,CASSLAVAGTPYEQYF,TGTGCCAGCAGCTTAGCGGTGGCAGGGACTCCCTACGAGCAGTACTTC
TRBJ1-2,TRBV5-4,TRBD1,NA,CASSSGTERGYTF,TGTGCCAGCAGCTCCGGGACAGAGAGAGGCTACACCTTC
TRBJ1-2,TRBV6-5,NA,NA,CASTNPGYGYTF,TGTGCCAGCACCAACCCGGGCTATGGCTACACCTTC